This T cell receptor beta chain derives from a study of blood T cell repertoires in COVID-19. Background on the study: The United States, Italy and Spain were the sources of the acute and convalescent COVID-19 samples. PBMCs, B-cell-depleted T cells, or T cells provided the cDNA or gDNA that made up the material.

Authors' data handling: Amplification with reference gene primers provided the estimates of nucleated cell counts. Sequencing was performed with immunoSEQ multiplex PCR; in TCRdb, only in-frame clones are kept and a portion is missing. The V and J calls and the clone size are those of that table, but D and trimming were determined from the DNA. Here the sample spans some 130,000 clones, 78% being singletons. The CDR3 extends over 14 amino acids. Trimming took off 5 bases at V and 5 bases at J, with 15 bases between the two ends. Germline V gene data show CDR1 as LNHNV and CDR2 as YYDKDF (reference sequence).

This sequence originates from a man aged 55 to 70 who had recovered from COVID-19. The chain employs TRBV15 and TRBJ1-2; the D is unclear. Sequencing was performed on peripheral blood. The CDR3 coding sequence is TGTGCCACCAGCCCCCAAACCGGGGAGTATGGCTACACCTTC. This gives the protein CATSPQTGEYGYTF. Full variable domain (rest looked up from reference TRBV15 and TRBJ1-2): DAMVIQNPRYQVTQFGKPVTLSCSQTLNHNVMYWYQQKSSQAPKLLFHYYDKDFNNEADTPDNFQSRRPNTSFCFLDIRSPGLGDTAMYLCATSPQTGEYGYTFGSGTRLTVV.